This TCR beta chain was recovered during a study of OX40 agonist ivuxolimab in advanced cancers. Background for the entire study: The costimulatory receptor OX40 (CD134) was targeted by ivuxolimab, a fully human IgG2 agonistic monoclonal antibody. Three dose-escalation patients achieved partial responses, one with hepatocellular carcinoma and two with cutaneous melanoma. The paper reports the monotherapy dose-escalation portion (N of about 47 patients) of the phase I ivuxolimab trial. Intravenous ivuxolimab was administered to patients every 2 weeks at six dose levels: 0.01, 0.1, 0.3, 1.5, 3 and 10 mg/kg. A male proportion of around 81% and a mean age of 60 years, ranging from about 20 to 85, were recorded for the dose-escalation cohort. Of the approximately 50 patients in dose escalation, about 20 had hepatocellular carcinoma, some 15 had melanoma, 9 had renal cell carcinoma and 9 had head and neck cancer. The purpose of peripheral TCRbeta sequencing was to test whether ivuxolimab changed TCR sequence diversity and led to clonal T-cell expansion. Prior anti-PD-1, anti-PD-L1 or anti-CTLA-4 therapy was permitted, and checkpoint inhibitors had been received by around 40% of dose-escalation patients.

This clone was detected once. This receptor's antigen is unknown. Within one base of it there is no much larger clone, and no base qualities were kept. The CDR3 holds 15 amino acids from the cysteine to the phenylalanine. The sequence is cut down to CDR3 DNA, 45 bases in frame from base 1. Relative to germline, V is 2 bases shorter and J is 2 bases shorter, with 12 bases between their ends. The germline V gene encodes CDR1 MGHRA and CDR2 YSYEKL. Genomic DNA was extracted from sorted cells for sequencing of the TCRbeta CDR3 region. The immunoSEQ Assay was used to sequence the TCRbeta CDR3 regions. This is the immuneACCESS table as TCRdb keeps it, with only in-frame sequences that have V and J called. A part of the clones is gone; compared with another copy, unresolved V genes explain less than half, and the rest is unexplained. Counted in this sample were 55,000 to 65,000 clones; 88% of them appeared once. The ten largest clones capture 0.76% of the sample.

Broad study findings and their caveats: Antigen specificity was not determined for the clonally expanded peripheral T cells. Clonal expansion of both CD4+ and CD8+ blood T cells was observed from baseline to week 6 at doses 0.1 to 3.0 mg/kg. After ivuxolimab, expanded clones were on average more numerous among CD8+ T cells than among CD4+ T cells. Low levels of normalized T-cell clonal expansion were also seen in some nonresponding patients. In the 0.1-3.0 mg/kg groups, partial responders were among the patients with the lowest normalized peripheral clonal expansion, particularly in CD8+ T cells.

The trial excluded patients who had a history of autoimmune disease or who were on systemic immunosuppression. Peripheral blood for TCR sequencing was collected from all dose cohorts at baseline, on cycle 4 day 1, and on cycle 7 day 1. The samples were drawn from a first-in-human, open-label, multicenter phase I dose-escalation trial of ivuxolimab. The trial enrolled adults with locally advanced or metastatic head and neck squamous cell, hepatocellular, melanoma or renal cell carcinoma. Before TCR sequencing, CD4+ and CD8+ T cells were separately sorted from peripheral blood. This clonotype was obtained from an adult with an advanced solid tumor such as melanoma, head and neck, liver or kidney cancer. The rearranged segments are TRBV4-1 and TRBJ1-1; confidence is insufficient to name the D gene. The sample was CD4+ or CD8+ T cells sorted from blood, taken in a trial of the OX40 agonist ivuxolimab. DNA sequence: TGCGCCAGCAGCCAACCGCTGCAGAGAAACACTGAAGCTTTCTTT. The encoded protein is CASSQPLQRNTEAFF.